Below are 15 T cell receptor beta chains sequenced from a single sample in a study of T cell responses to AZD1222 COVID-19 vaccine. TCRdb keeps only in-frame clones here, not all; method: immunoSEQ multiplex PCR. Of roughly 130,000 clones listed, roughly 90% were seen once; the top ten hold roughly 3%. This material consisted of peripheral blood, taken on day 0 of AZD1222 vaccination. These receptor sequences come from an adult in good health.

Here the CDR3 DNA reads TGTGCCAGCAGTTTAGTTTCACTAGCGGTCGATGAGCAGTTCTTC. Protein sequence: CASSLVSLAVDEQFF. The J gene is TRBJ2-1, the V gene TRBV28; 8 nucleotides match TRBD2. Per germline, CDR1 MDHEN and CDR2 SYDVKM. The length of the CDR3 is 15 residues. The trim removed 2 bases at V and 8 bases at J, leaving 8 bases unmatched.

In DNA form, the CDR3 reads TGTGCCAGCAGCGTACAACCCGGGACAGGGAAAAGGGGGGAGCTGTTTTTT. Translated: CASSVQPGTGKRGELFF. This sequence joins TRBV9 and TRBJ2-2; 9 bases are a match to TRBD1. The V segment lost 1 base and the J segment 8 bases; nucleotides outside the gene matches: 12. Germline V gene lookup returns CDR1 SGDLS and CDR2 YYNGEE. This CDR3 has 17 residues.

The gene calls are TRBV7-2 and TRBJ2-7, with 10 bases that match TRBD2. CDR1 is SGHTA, CDR2 FQGNSA, per germline. The length of the CDR3 is 14 residues. V trimming: 5 bases; J trimming: 3 bases; junction bases outside the gene matches: 4. The CDR3 here is CASSKWTSGYEQYF. In DNA, the CDR3 is TGTGCCAGCAGCAAATGGACTAGCGGCTACGAGCAGTACTTC.

This rearrangement joins TRBV4-1 to TRBJ1-5; D not resolved. V lost 0 bases to trimming and J lost 0 bases, with 12 bases between them. Germline V gene lookup returns CDR1 MGHRA and CDR2 YSYEKL. This CDR3 is 17 amino acids long. The CDR3 nucleotides are TGCGCCAGCAGCCAAGATGGGAACAAGTATAGCAATCAGCCCCAGCATTTT. Amino acid sequence: CASSQDGNKYSNQPQHF.

This chain connects TRBV10-3 to TRBJ1-2; D unclear. The V end was cut by 4 bases, the J end by 7 bases, with 16 bases between. Germline V gene sequence: CDR1 ENHRY, CDR2 SYGVKD. The length of the CDR3 is 14 residues. CDR3 sequence: CAISVGEAKSGYTF. As DNA, the CDR3 is TGTGCCATCAGTGTTGGAGAAGCCAAGAGTGGCTACACCTTC.

V gene TRBV6-2 or TRBV6-3 combines with J gene TRBJ2-5; 8 bases are a match to TRBD1. The CDR3 has 16 residues. J lost 3 bases, V lost 0 bases, and 6 bases had no gene match. Germline lookup yields CDR1 MNHEY and CDR2 SVGEGT. The CDR3: CASSYSRTGWEETQYF. CDR3 sequence (DNA): TGTGCCAGCAGTTACTCCAGGACAGGGTGGGAAGAGACCCAGTACTTC.

The CDR3 region is CASSLGGQENQPQHF. The CDR3 DNA sequence: TGCGCCAGCAGCTTGGGGGGACAGGAGAATCAGCCCCAGCATTTT. The V gene is TRBV5-1, the J gene TRBJ1-5; 8 bases match TRBD1. CDR1 and CDR2 (germline): SGHRS, YFSETQ. The ends lost 0 bases at V and 4 bases at J; junction bases unmatched: 3. CDR3 size: 15 residues.

The gene calls are TRBV2 and TRBJ2-7, with D tentatively TRBD1 (5 bases). Deletions cut 0 bases from V and 5 bases from J, with 14 bases between. The CDR3 contains 15 residues. Germline-derived CDR1 and CDR2 are SNHLY and FYNNEI. The DNA for the CDR3 is TGTGCCAGCAGTGAAGCGGCTCTGACAGACCACGAGCAGTACTTC. Translated, it gives CASSEAALTDHEQYF. The full variable domain, its missing parts supplied by reference TRBV2 and TRBJ2-7, is EPEVTQTPSHQVTQMGQEVILRCVPISNHLYFYWYRQILGQKVEFLVSFYNNEISEKSEIFDDQFSVERPDGSNFTLKIRSTKLEDSAMYFCASSEAALTDHEQYFGPGTRLTVT.

The chain recombines TRBV6-1 with TRBJ1-5; no definite D call. The CDR3 is 17 residues long. Trimming removed 2 bases at V and 1 base at J, with 15 bases between. In germline, CDR1 is MNHNS, CDR2 SASEGT. The CDR3 loop is CASSEPVGFGSNQPQHF. The CDR3 DNA sequence: TGTGCCAGCAGTGAACCGGTTGGGTTTGGGAGCAATCAGCCCCAGCATTTT.

The genes are TRBV6-1 and TRBJ2-1; the match to TRBD2 covers 9 bases. The CDR3 has 14 residues. The V gene's germline CDR1 is MNHNS and CDR2 SASEGT. The junction had 5 bases not matched to a gene; V was cut back by 4 bases and J by 7 bases. The CDR3 nucleotides read TGTGCCAGCAGTGTAGCGGGAGCGCCTAATGAGCAGTTCTTC. Protein: CASSVAGAPNEQFF.

The chain has TRBV30 and TRBJ1-3; a weak D match, TRBD1 (6 bases). The germline V gene encodes CDR1 GTSNPN and CDR2 SVGIG (reference sequence). V shed 3 bases and J shed 2 bases, with 20 bases lying between them. This CDR3 is built from 17 residues. For the CDR3, the DNA is TGTGCCTGGAGCCAGGGGCAGGGTCTGGGTGCTGGAAACACCATATATTTT. It yields the protein CAWSQGQGLGAGNTIYF. The variable domain in full, completed from reference TRBV30 and TRBJ1-3, reads SQTIHQWPATLVQPVGSPLSLECTVEGTSNPNLYWYRQAAGRGLQLLFYSVGIGQISSEVPQNLSASRPQDRQFILSSKKLLLSDSGFYLCAWSQGQGLGAGNTIYFGEGSWLTVV.

The chain is built from TRBV24-1 and TRBJ2-1, with 7 bases fitting TRBD2. The CDR3 consists of 15 residues. CDR1 and CDR2 (germline): KGHDR, SFDVKD. Unmatched junction bases numbered 3, after V lost 3 bases and J lost 2 bases. CDR3 in amino acids: CATSDPSGPYNEQFF. Here the CDR3 DNA reads TGTGCCACCAGTGATCCTAGCGGCCCCTACAATGAGCAGTTCTTC.

The J gene is TRBJ1-1, the V gene TRBV7-6; 7 bases agree with TRBD1. V was clipped by 1 base and J by 4 bases; unmatched bases: 9. The CDR3 is made up of 16 amino acids. Germline V lookup: CDR1 SGHVS, CDR2 FNYEAQ. CDR3 sequence reads: CASSLGGGGGVTEAFF. The CDR3, as DNA: TGTGCCAGCAGCTTAGGAGGGGGAGGGGGCGTCACTGAAGCTTTCTTT.

The chain links TRBV9 to TRBJ1-2; a possible D gene is TRBD1 (5 bases). Per the germline V gene, CDR1 is SGDLS and CDR2 is YYNGEE. Trimming shortened V by 2 bases and J by 4 bases, and 15 bases separated the two germline ends. The CDR3 is 15 amino acids. CDR3 bases: TGTGCCAGCAGCGTCCAAGGGACGGCACCCTATGGCTACACCTTC. Translated: CASSVQGTAPYGYTF.

The chain employs TRBV9 and TRBJ2-4; no firm D call. The CDR3 extends over 13 amino acids. CDR1 is SGDLS, CDR2 YYNGEE, per germline. Trimming stripped 1 base from V and 6 bases from J, with 8 bases between. DNA of the CDR3: TGTGCCAGCAGCGTATCAAACGGAAACATTCAGTACTTC. Translating gives CASSVSNGNIQYF.